The rows below give T cell receptor beta chains drawn from one sample of a study of blood T cells in healthy people across ages. TCRdb re-derived calls from the 5' RACE reads in MiXCR, one entry per CDR3 protein. The sample carries more than 550,000 distinct CDR3 sequences, about 20% recorded once. The sequenced sample was blood. The receptors were sampled from a man between 65 and 79 years old in good health. Each CDR3 is given with its conserved first and last residue. The D gene is left open where the match is weak. The size entry is marked missing in some rows and otherwise reads once, few, many or a size class.

J | D | size | V | CDR3
TRBJ1-5 | - | many | TRBV7-8 | CASSFSGSNQPQHF
- | TRBD2 | few | TRBV4-1 | CASSQDIGTKQFF
TRBJ1-2 | TRBD1 | few | TRBV12-3/TRBV12-4 | CASSMQGGRFYGYTF
TRBJ1-2 | - | few | TRBV5-1 | CASSLDGDGSYGYTF
TRBJ2-7 | - | few | TRBV6-1 | CASSEALAGSEQYF
TRBJ2-7 | - | - | TRBV10-3 | CAISDGRSGDTQYF
TRBJ2-5 | TRBD2 | few | TRBV10-3 | CAISESTSSETQYF
TRBJ2-4 | - | few | TRBV5-6 | CASRSRGAKNIQYF
TRBJ2-7 | - | - | TRBV5-1 | CASSSESYEQYF
TRBJ1-6 | - | many | TRBV7-2 | CASSLERGGSSPLHF
TRBJ2-4 | TRBD1 | few | TRBV28 | CASRPTGAKNIQYF
TRBJ2-5 | - | few | TRBV21-1 | CASSPFSGDYQETQYF
TRBJ2-3 | - | - | TRBV20-1 | CSARDGAAADTQYF
TRBJ2-3 | - | few | TRBV25-1 | CASSEYAGLRSDTQYF
TRBJ1-6 | - | few | TRBV7-9 | CASSLGPLGSPLHF
TRBJ2-3 | - | - | TRBV12-3/TRBV12-4 | CASSHTIFTDTQYF
- | - | - | TRBV5-6 | CASRQQAYEQYF
TRBJ2-5 | - | few | TRBV6-1 | CASSELGTGTQETQYF
TRBJ2-1 | - | few | TRBV12-3/TRBV12-4 | CASSLRGGISDEQFF
TRBJ2-1 | - | - | TRBV7-6 | CASSLMAGPNNEQFF
TRBJ2-1 | - | - | TRBV10-3 | CAISGSRYSYNEQFF
TRBJ2-1 | TRBD1 | - | TRBV5-1 | CASSWDRNNEQFF
TRBJ2-5 | - | - | TRBV14 | CASSRELPGQETQYF
TRBJ1-2 | - | - | TRBV27 | CASRSGGLTNYGYTF
TRBJ2-7 | - | - | TRBV6-5 | CSSPRENYEQYF
TRBJ2-3 | - | few | TRBV20-1 | CSAAHADTQYF
TRBJ2-3 | TRBD2 | many | TRBV12-3/TRBV12-4 | CASSPSGSSTDTQYF
TRBJ2-2 | - | - | TRBV9 | CASSVPSTGELFF
- | - | many | TRBV15 | CATSRDLGGLYNEQFF
TRBJ1-4 | - | - | TRBV6-6 | CASSYGQGREKLFF
TRBJ2-3 | - | - | TRBV5-5 | CASSPQVRTDTQYF
TRBJ1-5 | - | once | TRBV20-1 | CSASRGRSNQPQHF
TRBJ2-3 | - | - | TRBV27 | CASSLSIFPDTQYF
TRBJ2-3 | TRBD1 | - | TRBV5-1 | CASSTDRGATDTQYF
TRBJ2-1 | TRBD2 | - | TRBV20-1 | CSARSTSGSPNEQFF
TRBJ2-5 | - | - | TRBV29-1 | CSVGTASRFF
TRBJ1-2 | TRBD1 | few | TRBV20-1 | CSAREGVGTGDYGYTF
TRBJ2-1 | - | - | TRBV7-3 | CASSYNGAVSYNEQFF
TRBJ2-3 | TRBD2 | - | TRBV5-1 | CASRPRTSGISDTQYF